This T cell receptor beta chain was retrieved from a study of blood T cell repertoires in COVID-19 (TCRdb year 2020). In terms of the full investigation: Samples from collaborators originated in the United States, Italy and Spain and spanned both the acute and convalescent phases of COVID-19. The material from the prospective study consisted of cDNA or gDNA derived from T cells, B-cell-depleted T cells, or PBMCs. The dataset comprised deeply sampled blood TCRbeta repertoires from subjects exposed to, actively infected with, or recovered from COVID-19. The repertoires were released in a freely available public database meant as a resource for research on the immune response to SARS-CoV-2. The samples were drawn from two sources: the first 160 participants of the ongoing ImmuneRACE study, and 950 to 1,500 subjects contributed by 6 global collaborators. Nearly every sample came with metadata listing a de-identified subject ID, COVID-19 status, age in years and sex. HLA class I and class II types, where available, came from metadata supplied by the sample provider rather than from assay-based typing. Here is what the overall study found, with its caveats: The amount of clinical and demographic metadata varied by source and participant and was provided uncurated.

At one collaborating source in Seattle, patients were enrolled during active infection and were followed longitudinally through the course of disease. Each collaborating institution followed its own protocols to collect whole blood in K2EDTA tubes. Collaborator samples were shipped for TCRbeta analysis as frozen whole blood, isolated PBMCs, or DNA extracted from either sample type. CDR1 and CDR2, per the germline V gene, are KGHSH and LQKENI. The CDR3 holds 17 amino acids from the cysteine to the phenylalanine. The retained sequence is limited to the CDR3, 51 bases, with the frame set at the first base. V sheds 1 base and J sheds 0 bases, leaving 15 bases between their ends. TCRbeta CDR3 regions were amplified from genomic DNA by means of the immunoSEQ Assay, a bias-controlled multiplex PCR. In the source study's methods: Nucleated cell counts per sample were estimated from amplification of reference gene primers within the assay. Sequence reads were collapsed and filtered to measure the absolute abundance of every unique TCRbeta CDR3 rearrangement. For each sample, productive Simpson clonality was calculated by taking the square root of Simpson's diversity index across productive rearrangements. The immuneACCESS repertoire file appears here via TCRdb, limited to in-frame rearrangements. These files lack a portion of the clones; in checked studies, under half of the deficit traces to unresolved V genes, and the cause of the others is not known. That table furnishes V, J and clone size, whereas the DNA furnished D and trimming. In all, the sample holds around 150,000 clones, and 88% of those were seen once. Of the sample, more than 2% falls within the top ten clones.

In the case of this clone: The antigen this receptor binds is unknown. One base away there is no much larger clone; base qualities are not given.

The receptor comes from a human donor with COVID-19, enrolled during active disease. The donor label of this sample is uncertain. The rearrangement combines TRBV18 with TRBJ1-1, and TRBD1 may be the D gene, going by 5 matching bases. The material sequenced was peripheral blood. The DNA sequence reads TGTGCCAGCTCACCACGGGTCGACAGTCTCATGAACACTGAAGCTTTCTTT. The resulting protein is CASSPRVDSLMNTEAFF. Here the CDR3 is joined to the reference TRBV18 and TRBJ1-1 genes, and the full variable domain is: NAGVMQNPRHLVRRRGQEARLRCSPMKGHSHVYWYRQLPEEGLKFMVYLQKENIIDESGMPKERFSAEFPKEGPSILRIQQVVRGDSAAYFCASSPRVDSLMNTEAFFGQGTRLTVV.